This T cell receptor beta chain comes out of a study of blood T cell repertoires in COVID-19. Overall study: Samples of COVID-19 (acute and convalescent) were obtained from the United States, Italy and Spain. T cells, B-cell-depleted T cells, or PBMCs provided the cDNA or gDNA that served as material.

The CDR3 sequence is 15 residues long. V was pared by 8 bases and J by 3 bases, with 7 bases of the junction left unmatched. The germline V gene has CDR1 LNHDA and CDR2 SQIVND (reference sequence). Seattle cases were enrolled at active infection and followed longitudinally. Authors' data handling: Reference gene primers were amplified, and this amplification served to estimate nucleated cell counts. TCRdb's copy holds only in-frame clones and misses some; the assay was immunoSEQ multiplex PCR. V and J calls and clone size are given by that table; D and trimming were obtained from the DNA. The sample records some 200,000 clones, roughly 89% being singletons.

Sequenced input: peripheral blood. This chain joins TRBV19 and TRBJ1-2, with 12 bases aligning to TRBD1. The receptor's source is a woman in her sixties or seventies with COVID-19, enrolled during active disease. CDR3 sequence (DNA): TGTGCCAGTTACGGGGACAGGGGGCTAGACTATGGCTACACCTTC. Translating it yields CASYGDRGLDYGYTF.